Presented here are 26 T cell receptor beta chains from one specimen sequenced in a study of T cell changes during pregnancy in multiple sclerosis. The protocol was immunoSEQ multiplex PCR, while the TCRdb copy is restricted to in-frame clones and leaves out a portion. The table lists approximately 90,000 clones, over 90% of them singletons, with approximately 0.8% in the top ten. The material sequenced was peripheral blood, taken in the third trimester of pregnancy. The receptors were gathered from a female donor with multiple sclerosis, enrolled in a pregnancy study.

V usage is TRBV18 and J usage is TRBJ1-1, with TRBD1 matching 7 bases. Trimming removed 3 bases from V and 1 base from J; junction bases left unmatched: 8. The CDR3 loop spans 16 amino acids. Germline V gene lookup returns CDR1 KGHSH and CDR2 LQKENI. The CDR3 DNA is TGTGCCAGCTCACCCGGTGCGACAGGGACGAACACTGAAGCTTTCTTT. Its protein product is CASSPGATGTNTEAFF.

This clone was seen a few times. This sequence joins TRBV28 and TRBJ1-1; the D is unclear. Trimming removed 3 bases at V and 4 bases at J, with 15 bases between. This CDR3 has 15 residues. CDR1 is MDHEN, CDR2 SYDVKM, per germline. The CDR3 bases are TGTGCCAGCAGTTTCTTGGTCGGAGGCCGCACTGAAGCTTTCTTT. This encodes CASSFLVGGRTEAFF. Full variable domain (rest looked up from reference TRBV28 and TRBJ1-1): DVKVTQSSRYLVKRTGEKVFLECVQDMDHENMFWYRQDPGLGLRLIYFSYDVKMKEKGDIPEGYSVSREKKERFSLILESASTNQTSMYLCASSFLVGGRTEAFFGQGTRLTVV.

The CDR3 coding sequence is TGTGCCAGCAGTTTCGGGACAGGACTAACCTACGAGCAGTACTTC. Translating it yields CASSFGTGLTYEQYF. The chain employs TRBV27 and TRBJ2-7, with TRBD1 matching over 8 bases. The V gene end was trimmed by 3 bases and the J gene end by 2 bases; junction bases not matched to a gene: 6. The CDR3 has 15 amino acids. Germline-derived CDR1 and CDR2 are MNHEY and SMNVEV (reference sequence).

The CDR3 sequence is CASRYAGTDSYEQYF. The CDR3 DNA reads as TGTGCCAGTAGGTACGCGGGGACAGACTCCTACGAGCAGTACTTC. The chain combines TRBV19 with TRBJ2-7; possibly TRBD1 for D (7 bases). In germline, CDR1 is LNHDA, CDR2 SQIVND (reference sequence). V lost 6 bases to trimming and J lost 0 bases, with 15 bases between them. CDR3 length: 15 residues.

V gene TRBV7-9 combines with J gene TRBJ2-1; D is ambiguous. The CDR3 has 12 amino acids. Trimming removed 6 bases from V and 5 bases from J, with 8 bases in between. From germline, CDR1 is SEHNR and CDR2 FQNEAQ (reference sequence). The CDR3 reads CASRLNNNEQFF. The CDR3 DNA reads as TGTGCCAGCAGACTAAACAACAATGAGCAGTTCTTC.

The chain combines TRBV29-1 with TRBJ2-2; D gene uncertain. Germline CDR1 is SQVTM and CDR2 is ANQGSEA. The CDR3 has 16 residues. Trimming took off 0 bases at V and 4 bases at J, with 15 bases between the two ends. The CDR3 sequence: CSVEDPESTGTGELFF. As DNA, the CDR3 is TGCAGCGTTGAAGATCCTGAATCGACGGGCACCGGGGAGCTGTTTTTT.

This clone came up once. The rearrangement uses TRBV10-1 and TRBJ1-1; D remains ambiguous. Trimming left V 4 bases short and J 1 base short, with 10 bases between. This CDR3 contains 14 residues. The germline V gene has CDR1 WNHNN and CDR2 SYGVQD (reference sequence). CDR3 residues: CASSALGRNTEAFF. In DNA, the CDR3 is TGCGCCAGCAGTGCCCTGGGGAGGAACACTGAAGCTTTCTTT.

This chain joins TRBV5-6 and TRBJ2-1; TRBD2 aligns across 12 bases. CDR3 size: 14 residues. In germline, CDR1 is SGHDT, CDR2 YYEEEE. The ends lost 4 bases at V and 12 bases at J; junction bases unmatched: 8. The CDR3 DNA is TGTGCCAGCAGCGGGATTCTAGCGGGAGGGTGGCAGTTCTTC. This sequence encodes CASSGILAGGWQFF.

CDR3 sequence: CASSLWGENTEAFF. CDR3 coding DNA: TGTGCCAGCAGTTTATGGGGCGAGAACACTGAAGCTTTCTTT. This rearrangement joins TRBV27 to TRBJ1-1, with a tentative D call TRBD1 (5 bases). There are 14 residues in the CDR3. Germline V CDR1 and CDR2: MNHEY, SMNVEV (reference sequence). With 1 base removed from V and 1 base from J, the gap between germline ends came to 7 bases.

This chain uses TRBV6-6 with TRBJ1-1, with D perhaps TRBD1 (5 bases). Trimming removed 1 base at V and 5 bases at J, with 11 bases between. The CDR3 extends over 14 amino acids. Germline CDR1 reads MNHNY; CDR2 reads SVGAGI (reference sequence). CDR3 sequence reads: CASSYLGGLTEAFF. CDR3 nucleotide sequence: TGTGCCAGCAGTTACTTGGGGGGTCTGACTGAAGCTTTCTTT.

The chain couples TRBV6-6 to TRBJ2-7; 8 bases map to TRBD2. The germline V gene encodes CDR1 MNHNY and CDR2 SVGAGI (reference sequence). The CDR3 is 16 amino acids. J was trimmed by 4 bases and V by 8 bases; bases with no gene match: 16. CDR3 protein: CASSPREREGSYEQYF. CDR3 in DNA: TGTGCCAGCTCCCCGAGGGAACGGGAGGGGAGTTACGAGCAGTACTTC.

The V and J genes are TRBV19 and TRBJ2-7; 7 bases match TRBD1. Germline V gene lookup returns CDR1 LNHDA and CDR2 SQIVND (reference sequence). The length of the CDR3 is 13 residues. Unmatched junction bases numbered 3, after V lost 1 base and J lost 6 bases. The CDR3 loop reads CASSIVDRSEQYF. In nucleotides, the CDR3 is TGTGCCAGTAGTATAGTGGACAGGAGCGAGCAGTACTTC.

This chain uses TRBV7-9 with TRBJ2-5; 8 nucleotides match TRBD2. With V trimmed by 1 base and J by 5 bases, 6 bases remained unmatched. Germline V gene data show CDR1 as SEHNR and CDR2 as FQNEAQ (reference sequence). The CDR3 extends over 15 amino acids. The CDR3 loop is CASSLVIGRGETQYF. CDR3 in DNA: TGTGCCAGCAGCTTAGTGATCGGGAGGGGGGAGACCCAGTACTTC.

The chain combines TRBV6-5 with TRBJ2-7; D unresolved. The CDR3 has 12 residues. V was trimmed by 6 bases and J by 6 bases, leaving 12 bases between them. The V gene's germline CDR1 is MNHEY and CDR2 SVGAGI. The CDR3 coding sequence is TGTGCCAGCAGCCTGAGCCCTAGCGAGCAGTACTTC. It yields the protein CASSLSPSEQYF.

This clone was seen a single time. The rearrangement uses TRBV19 and TRBJ2-3, with D maybe TRBD1 (6 bases). The germline V gene encodes CDR1 LNHDA and CDR2 SQIVND (reference sequence). The CDR3 has 15 amino acids. Trimming removed 4 bases from V and 6 bases from J, with 17 bases in between. Written as DNA, the CDR3 is TGTGCCAGTAGTACAGGGGCAAAAAACAGGGATACGCAGTATTTT. This sequence encodes CASSTGAKNRDTQYF.

V and J are TRBV5-1 and TRBJ2-7; D is perhaps TRBD2 (6 bases). V lost 4 bases, J lost 4 bases, and 15 bases lay in between. The CDR3 has 14 residues. Germline V lookup: CDR1 SGHRS, CDR2 YFSETQ. The CDR3: CASSPDPGEYEQYF. DNA for the CDR3: TGCGCCAGCAGCCCCGACCCGGGAGAGTACGAGCAGTACTTC.

The J gene is TRBJ2-7, the V gene TRBV6-5; 7 nucleotides line up with TRBD1. CDR1 is MNHEY, CDR2 SVGAGI, per germline. The CDR3 is 14 amino acids. V lost 6 bases to trimming and J lost 0 bases; unmatched junction nucleotides: 5. CDR3 nucleotide sequence: TGTGCCAGCAGCCACCCAGGGGGCTCCTACGAGCAGTACTTC. It is translated as CASSHPGGSYEQYF.

This sequence joins TRBV5-4 and TRBJ2-6, with D perhaps matching TRBD1 (6 bases). This CDR3 comprises 16 residues. Germline assignment: CDR1 SGHNT and CDR2 YYREEE (reference sequence). V lost 0 bases and J 0 bases, leaving 7 bases between the germline ends. The CDR3 region is CASSLDRASGANVLTF. CDR3 sequence (DNA): TGTGCCAGCAGCTTGGACAGGGCCTCTGGGGCCAACGTCCTGACTTTC.

The genes are TRBV27 and TRBJ2-7, with 8 bases matching TRBD2. This CDR3 contains 16 residues. Germline values: CDR1 MNHEY, CDR2 SMNVEV (reference sequence). V lost 5 bases to trimming and J lost 3 bases; unmatched junction nucleotides: 12. The CDR3 protein is CASSPLSGLGVYEQYF. In DNA form, the CDR3 reads TGTGCCAGCAGTCCCCTCTCGGGACTAGGGGTCTACGAGCAGTACTTC.

The chain combines TRBV7-4 with TRBJ2-4; 9 bases agree with TRBD1. The CDR3 contains 19 residues. The V segment lost 5 bases and the J segment 0 bases; nucleotides outside the gene matches: 14. From germline, CDR1 is SGHVT and CDR2 SQSDAQ. The CDR3 region has the DNA TGTGCCAGCAGCACTCTGCGGACAGGGGTCCCTTTAGCCAAAAACATTCAGTACTTC. Its protein is CASSTLRTGVPLAKNIQYF. The full variable domain, with the rest looked up from reference TRBV7-4 and TRBJ2-4, is GAGVSQSPRYKVAKRGRDVALRCDSISGHVTLYWYRQTLGQGSEVLTYSQSDAQRDKSGRPSGRFSAERPERSVSTLKIQRTEQGDSAVYLCASSTLRTGVPLAKNIQYFGAGTRLSVL.

The rearrangement uses TRBV7-9 and TRBJ2-7; tentative D call: TRBD1 (6 bases). This CDR3 spans 15 amino acids. The germline V gene has CDR1 SEHNR and CDR2 FQNEAQ (reference sequence). V gave up 4 bases and J gave up 0 bases, with 13 bases separating them. This chain's CDR3 is CASSSRDIHSYEQYF. The CDR3 DNA sequence: TGTGCCAGCAGCTCCCGGGACATACACTCCTACGAGCAGTACTTC.

This clone was seen just once. The chain recombines TRBV18 with TRBJ1-5; TRBD1 might be the D (6 bases). Germline V gives CDR1 KGHSH, CDR2 LQKENI. Trimming removed 4 bases from V and 3 bases from J, with 10 bases in between. This CDR3 contains 14 residues. CDR3 in DNA: TGTGCCAGCTCACGAGGGGGGGACAATCAGCCCCAGCATTTT. Protein: CASSRGGDNQPQHF. Combining the CDR3 with reference TRBV18 and TRBJ1-5 gives the whole variable domain NAGVMQNPRHLVRRRGQEARLRCSPMKGHSHVYWYRQLPEEGLKFMVYLQKENIIDESGMPKERFSAEFPKEGPSILRIQQVVRGDSAAYFCASSRGGDNQPQHFGDGTRLSIL.

This rearrangement joins TRBV11-2 to TRBJ2-7; 10 bases are a match to TRBD2. Looked up from germline, CDR1 is SGHAT and CDR2 is FQNNGV. The junction had 1 base not matched to a gene; V was cut back by 3 bases and J by 2 bases. The length of the CDR3 is 14 residues. For the CDR3, the DNA is TGTGCCAGCAGCTTCCTAGCGGGAGCCTACGAGCAGTACTTC. Protein product: CASSFLAGAYEQYF.

The chain uses TRBV5-1 and TRBJ2-7; TRBD2 agrees at 10 bases. The CDR3 contains 15 residues. Germline CDR1 reads SGHRS; CDR2 reads YFSETQ. The J segment lost 4 bases and the V segment lost 3 bases, leaving 7 bases of the junction unmatched. The CDR3 loop is CASSWGTSDDYEQYF. The CDR3 bases are TGCGCCAGCAGCTGGGGGACTAGCGACGATTACGAGCAGTACTTC.

Written as DNA, the CDR3 is TGTGCCAGCAGCCGGAGACAGTCCCTAGCCAAAAACATTCAGTACTTC. Amino acids: CASSRRQSLAKNIQYF. The chain couples TRBV5-6 to TRBJ2-4; maybe TRBD1 (5 bases). Trimming removed 4 bases from V and 0 bases from J, with 14 bases in between. Germline CDR1 is SGHDT and CDR2 is YYEEEE. The CDR3 extends over 16 amino acids. Variable domain in full (rest from reference TRBV5-6 and TRBJ2-4): DAGVTQSPTHLIKTRGQQVTLRCSPKSGHDTVSWYQQALGQGPQFIFQYYEEEERQRGNFPDRFSGHQFPNYSSELNVNALLLGDSALYLCASSRRQSLAKNIQYFGAGTRLSVL.

This clone was recorded only once. The chain uses TRBV6-5 and TRBJ1-2; the D gene is possibly TRBD1 (6 bases). The CDR3 consists of 14 residues. Trimming pared 2 bases from V and 2 bases from J, leaving 9 bases between. In germline, CDR1 is MNHEY, CDR2 SVGAGI. The CDR3 DNA reads TGTGCCAGCAGTTACGGGCAGGGGAACTATGGCTACACCTTC. It specifies CASSYGQGNYGYTF.